This TCR beta chain comes out of a study of vaccination effects on CD4 cells after COVID-19. In the study overall: Two recovered convalescent patients were sampled 16 days and one week pre-vaccination. Study observations and caveats: Convalescent post-vaccine spike-reactive clones were mostly newly vaccine-induced.

This clone was detected ten times or more. What it binds is not known. With the ViraFEST assay, the study expanded antigen-specific CD4+ T cells using viral peptide pools, then sequenced them. Scientists isolated CD4+ T cells after a roughly 9-day culture period ended. This individual contracted SARS-CoV-2 between March and December 2020, as verified by PCR. Cultivation was performed at more than 1.5 million PBMC per well with roughly 10 IU/ml IL-2 and around 10 ug/ml peptides added. In the cultures, half the medium was exchanged for IL-2 medium on days 3 and 7. Profiled with immunoSEQ multiplex PCR; TCRdb holds only in-frame clones, not every one. The table has some 22,000 clones, approximately 79% seen once. The V gene end was trimmed by 6 bases and the J gene end by 7 bases; junction bases not matched to a gene: 7. This CDR3 spans 14 amino acids. The germline gives CDR1 SQVTM, CDR2 ANQGSEA.

This TCR came from a human donor who had a prior SARS-CoV-2 infection. Sequenced here: CD4+ T cells from PBMCs cultured with SARS-CoV-2 spike peptides, sampled before COVID-19 vaccination. The chain combines TRBV29-1 with TRBJ2-3; TRBD2 matches at 13 bases. In DNA, the CDR3 is TGCAGCGTCCTAGGACTAGCGGGAGTTTATACGCAGTATTTT. Amino acid sequence: CSVLGLAGVYTQYF.